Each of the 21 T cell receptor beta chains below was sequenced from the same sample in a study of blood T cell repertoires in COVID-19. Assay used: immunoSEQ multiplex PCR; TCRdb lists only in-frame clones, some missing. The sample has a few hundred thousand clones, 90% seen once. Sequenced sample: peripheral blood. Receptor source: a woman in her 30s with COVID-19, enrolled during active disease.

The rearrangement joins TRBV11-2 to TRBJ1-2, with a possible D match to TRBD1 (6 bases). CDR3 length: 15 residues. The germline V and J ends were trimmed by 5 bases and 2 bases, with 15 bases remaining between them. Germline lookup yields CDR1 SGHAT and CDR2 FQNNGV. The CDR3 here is CASSPHQDRNYGYTF. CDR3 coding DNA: TGTGCCAGCAGCCCACACCAGGACAGAAACTATGGCTACACCTTC.

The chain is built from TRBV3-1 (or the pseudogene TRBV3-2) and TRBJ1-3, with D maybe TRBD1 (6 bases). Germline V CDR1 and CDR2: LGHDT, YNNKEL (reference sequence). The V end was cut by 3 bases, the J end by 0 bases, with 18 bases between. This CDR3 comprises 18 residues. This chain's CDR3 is CASSQGWFDRPSGNTIYF. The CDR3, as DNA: TGTGCCAGCAGCCAGGGGTGGTTCGACAGGCCCTCTGGAAACACCATATATTTT.

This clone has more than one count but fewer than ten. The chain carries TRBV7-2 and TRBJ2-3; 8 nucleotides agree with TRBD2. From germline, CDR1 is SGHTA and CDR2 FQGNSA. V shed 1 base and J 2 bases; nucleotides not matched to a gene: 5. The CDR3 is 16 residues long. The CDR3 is CASSLVGTSFTDTQYF. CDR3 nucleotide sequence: TGTGCCAGCAGCTTAGTGGGGACTAGTTTCACAGATACGCAGTATTTT.

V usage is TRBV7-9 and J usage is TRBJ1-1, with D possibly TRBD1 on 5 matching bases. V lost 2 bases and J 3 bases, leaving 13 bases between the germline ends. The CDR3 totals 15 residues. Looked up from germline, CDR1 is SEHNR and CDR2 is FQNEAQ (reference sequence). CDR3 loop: CASSLTGGLDTEAFF. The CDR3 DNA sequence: TGTGCCAGCAGCTTAACGGGGGGTCTAGACACTGAAGCTTTCTTT. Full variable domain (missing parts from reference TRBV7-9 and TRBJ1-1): DTGVSQNPRHKITKRGQNVTFRCDPISEHNRLYWYRQTLGQGPEFLTYFQNEAQLEKSRLLSDRFSAERPKGSFSTLEIQRTEQGDSAMYLCASSLTGGLDTEAFFGQGTRLTVV.

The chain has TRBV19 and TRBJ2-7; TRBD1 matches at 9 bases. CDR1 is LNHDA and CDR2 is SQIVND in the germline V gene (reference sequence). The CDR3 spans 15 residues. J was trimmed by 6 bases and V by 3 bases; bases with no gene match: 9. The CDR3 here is CASSMTGQGVGEQYF. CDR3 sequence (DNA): TGTGCCAGTAGTATGACGGGACAGGGCGTGGGCGAGCAGTACTTC.

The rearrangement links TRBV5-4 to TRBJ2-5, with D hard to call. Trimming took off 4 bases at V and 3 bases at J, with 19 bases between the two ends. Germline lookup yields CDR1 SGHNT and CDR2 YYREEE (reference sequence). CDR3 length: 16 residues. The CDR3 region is CASSHFVVTKEETQYF. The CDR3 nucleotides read TGTGCCAGCAGCCACTTTGTAGTTACGAAAGAAGAGACCCAGTACTTC.

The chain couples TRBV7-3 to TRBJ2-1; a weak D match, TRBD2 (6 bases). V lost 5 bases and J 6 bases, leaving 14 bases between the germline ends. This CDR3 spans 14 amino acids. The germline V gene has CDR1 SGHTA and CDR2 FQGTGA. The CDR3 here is CASSPKAGGNEQFF. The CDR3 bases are TGTGCCAGCAGCCCAAAAGCCGGGGGCAATGAGCAGTTCTTC.

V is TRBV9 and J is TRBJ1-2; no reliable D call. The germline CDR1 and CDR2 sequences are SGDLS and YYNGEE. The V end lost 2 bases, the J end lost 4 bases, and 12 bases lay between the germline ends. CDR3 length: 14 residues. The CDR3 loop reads CASSVRGSSYGYTF. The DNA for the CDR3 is TGTGCCAGCAGCGTGCGGGGATCCTCCTATGGCTACACCTTC.

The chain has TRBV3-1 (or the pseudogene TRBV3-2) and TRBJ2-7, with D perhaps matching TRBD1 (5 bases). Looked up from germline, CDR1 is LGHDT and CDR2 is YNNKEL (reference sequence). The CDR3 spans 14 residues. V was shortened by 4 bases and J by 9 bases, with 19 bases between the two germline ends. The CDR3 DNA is TGTGCCAGCAGCCTCTCCACCTTTCGTAGGGGGCAGTACTTC. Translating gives CASSLSTFRRGQYF.

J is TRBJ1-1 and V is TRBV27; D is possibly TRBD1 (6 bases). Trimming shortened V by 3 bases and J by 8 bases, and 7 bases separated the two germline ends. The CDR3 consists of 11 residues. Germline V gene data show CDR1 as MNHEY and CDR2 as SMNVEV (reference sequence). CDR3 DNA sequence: TGTGCCAGCAGTTTGGGGGCCGAAGCTTTCTTT. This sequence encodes CASSLGAEAFF.

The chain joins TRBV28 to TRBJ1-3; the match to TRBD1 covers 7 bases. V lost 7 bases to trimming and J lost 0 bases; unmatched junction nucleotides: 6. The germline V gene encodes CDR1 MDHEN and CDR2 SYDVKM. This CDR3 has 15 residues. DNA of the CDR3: TGTGCCAGCAACGACAGGGCCCGCTCTGGAAACACCATATATTTT. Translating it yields CASNDRARSGNTIYF. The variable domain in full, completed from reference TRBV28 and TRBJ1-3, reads DVKVTQSSRYLVKRTGEKVFLECVQDMDHENMFWYRQDPGLGLRLIYFSYDVKMKEKGDIPEGYSVSREKKERFSLILESASTNQTSMYLCASNDRARSGNTIYFGEGSWLTVV.

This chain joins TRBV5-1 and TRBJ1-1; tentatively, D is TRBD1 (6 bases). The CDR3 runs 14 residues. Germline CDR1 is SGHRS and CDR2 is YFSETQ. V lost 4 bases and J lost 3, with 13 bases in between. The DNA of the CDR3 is TGCGCCAGCAGCCCCCCCAGGACAGACACTGAAGCTTTCTTT. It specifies CASSPPRTDTEAFF. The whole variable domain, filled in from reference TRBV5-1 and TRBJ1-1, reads KAGVTQTPRYLIKTRGQQVTLSCSPISGHRSVSWYQQTPGQGLQFLFEYFSETQRNKGNFPGRFSGRQFSNSRSEMNVSTLELGDSALYLCASSPPRTDTEAFFGQGTRLTVV.

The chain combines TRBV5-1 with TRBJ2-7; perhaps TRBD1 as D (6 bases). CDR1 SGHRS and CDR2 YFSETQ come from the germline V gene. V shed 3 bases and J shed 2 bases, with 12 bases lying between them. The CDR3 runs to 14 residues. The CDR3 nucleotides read TGCGCCAGCAGCTCCACAGGGATGCCCTACGAGCAGTACTTC. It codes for CASSSTGMPYEQYF.

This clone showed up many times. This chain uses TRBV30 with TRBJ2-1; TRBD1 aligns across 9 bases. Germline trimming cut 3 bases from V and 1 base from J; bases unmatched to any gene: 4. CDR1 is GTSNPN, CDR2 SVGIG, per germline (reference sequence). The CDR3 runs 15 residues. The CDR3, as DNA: TGTGCCTGGAGCCCGGGACAGGGATCCTACAATGAGCAGTTCTTC. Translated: CAWSPGQGSYNEQFF.

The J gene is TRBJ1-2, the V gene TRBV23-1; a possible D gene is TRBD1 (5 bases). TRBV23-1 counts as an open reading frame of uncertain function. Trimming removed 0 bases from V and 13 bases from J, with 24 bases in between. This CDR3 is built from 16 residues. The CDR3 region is CASSQSGGGADRPGTF. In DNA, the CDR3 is TGCGCCAGCAGTCAATCGGGTGGTGGGGCAGACCGTCCGGGCACCTTC.

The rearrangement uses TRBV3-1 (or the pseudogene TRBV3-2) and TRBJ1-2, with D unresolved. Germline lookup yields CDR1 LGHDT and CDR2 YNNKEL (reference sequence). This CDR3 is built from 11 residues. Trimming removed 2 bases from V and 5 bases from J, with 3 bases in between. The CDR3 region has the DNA TGTGCCAGCAGCCAACAATATGGCTACACCTTC. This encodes CASSQQYGYTF.

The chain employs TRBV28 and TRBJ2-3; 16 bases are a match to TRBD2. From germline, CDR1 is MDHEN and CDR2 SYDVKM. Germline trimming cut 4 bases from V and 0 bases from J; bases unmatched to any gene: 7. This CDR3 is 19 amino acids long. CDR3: CASSSPGLAGGRSTDTQYF. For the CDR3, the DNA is TGTGCCAGCAGTTCCCCGGGACTAGCGGGAGGGCGGAGCACAGATACGCAGTATTTT.

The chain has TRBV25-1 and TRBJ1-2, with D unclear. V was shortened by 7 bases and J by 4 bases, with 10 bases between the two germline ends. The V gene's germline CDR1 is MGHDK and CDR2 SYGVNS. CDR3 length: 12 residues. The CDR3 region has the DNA TGTGCCAGCAAGCGGGATGGCTATGGCTACACCTTC. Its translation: CASKRDGYGYTF.

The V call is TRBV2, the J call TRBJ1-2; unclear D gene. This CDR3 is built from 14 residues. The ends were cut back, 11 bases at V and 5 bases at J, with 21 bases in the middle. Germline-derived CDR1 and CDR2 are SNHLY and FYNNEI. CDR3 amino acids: CARPEREGFYGYTF. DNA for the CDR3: TGTGCCCGACCTGAGCGGGAGGGTTTTTATGGCTACACCTTC.

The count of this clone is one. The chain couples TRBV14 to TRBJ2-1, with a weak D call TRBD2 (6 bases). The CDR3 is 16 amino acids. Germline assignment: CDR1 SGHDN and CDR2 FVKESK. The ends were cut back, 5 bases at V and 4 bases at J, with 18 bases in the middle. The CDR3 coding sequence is TGTGCCAGCAGCTACCTAACTAGCCTCATTTACAATGAGCAGTTCTTC. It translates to CASSYLTSLIYNEQFF.

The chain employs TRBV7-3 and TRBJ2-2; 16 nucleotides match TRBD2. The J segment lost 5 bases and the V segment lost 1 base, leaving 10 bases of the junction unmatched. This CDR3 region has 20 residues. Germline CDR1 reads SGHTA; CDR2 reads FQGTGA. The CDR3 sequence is CASSLMVGLAGGKKTGELFF. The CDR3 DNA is TGTGCCAGCAGCTTAATGGTGGGACTAGCGGGAGGGAAGAAGACCGGGGAGCTGTTTTTT.